This TCR beta chain was captured by sequencing in a study of T cells after yellow fever vaccination. TCRdb re-called the 5' RACE reads through MiXCR, storing one row per CDR3 protein. The data hold roughly 180,000 distinct CDR3 sequences, with roughly 6.2% observed a single time. This CDR3 comprises 19 residues. J gave up 3 bases and V 4 bases, and 15 bases lay outside the gene matches. CDR1 is SGHTA and CDR2 is FQGNSA in the germline V gene. This clonotype was observed a few times. The receptor was isolated from a man between 18 and 35 years old who received the YFV17D yellow fever vaccine. The gene calls are TRBV7-2 and TRBJ1-1; 12 bases align to TRBD1. Source: CD4+ T cells sorted from PBMCs, taken on the day of the first yellow fever vaccination. CDR3 sequence (DNA): TGTGCCAGCAGCTCGTCCGGGACAGGGGGCAACCCGCTTTACACTGAAGCTTTCTTT. This gives the protein CASSSSGTGGNPLYTEAFF.